This TCR beta chain is from a study of shared clonotypes between healthy human individuals. Background on the study: Donors were a couple of women and a few men aged 18 to 49. The study's findings and limits: Clonotypes which were not shared had lower generation probabilities than clonotypes that all four donors shared. Rarefaction curves obtained for sorted subsets showed sequencing incomplete despite large depth.

Into CD45RA+ naive and CD45RA-negative memory subsets, the CD4+ cells were split. The germline gives CDR1 GTSNPN, CDR2 SVGIG (reference sequence). The CDR3 length is 12 residues. Libraries were prepared by immunoSEQ multiplex PCR; TCRdb keeps only in-frame clonotypes and omits some of them. The table lists hundreds of thousands of clones, approximately 79% of them singletons. Regarding this clone: Its antigen is not known.

Sequencing input: memory CD4+ T cells sorted from blood. The subset is: CD45RA-negative fraction. The chain links TRBV30 to TRBJ1-4; 8 bases align to TRBD1. The receptor was derived from a woman in her twenties or thirties in good health. Here the CDR3 DNA reads TGTGCTTCTGGACAGGGTAGTGAAAAACTGTTTTTT. It encodes CASGQGSEKLFF.